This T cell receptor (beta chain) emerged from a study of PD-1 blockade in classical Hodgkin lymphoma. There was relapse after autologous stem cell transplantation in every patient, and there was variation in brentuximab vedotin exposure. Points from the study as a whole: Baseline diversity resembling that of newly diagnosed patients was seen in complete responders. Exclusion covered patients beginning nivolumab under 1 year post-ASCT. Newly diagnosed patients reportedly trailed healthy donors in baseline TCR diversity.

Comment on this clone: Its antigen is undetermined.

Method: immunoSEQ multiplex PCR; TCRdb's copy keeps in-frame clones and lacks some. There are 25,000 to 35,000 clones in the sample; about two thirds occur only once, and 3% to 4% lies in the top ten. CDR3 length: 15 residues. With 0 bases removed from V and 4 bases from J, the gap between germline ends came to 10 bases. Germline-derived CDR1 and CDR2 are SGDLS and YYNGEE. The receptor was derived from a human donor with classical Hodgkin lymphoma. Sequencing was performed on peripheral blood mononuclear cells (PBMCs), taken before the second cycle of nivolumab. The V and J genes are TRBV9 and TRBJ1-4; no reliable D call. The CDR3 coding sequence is TGTGCCAGCAGCGTAGCGGGGAGACTTAATGAAAAACTGTTTTTT. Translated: CASSVAGRLNEKLFF.